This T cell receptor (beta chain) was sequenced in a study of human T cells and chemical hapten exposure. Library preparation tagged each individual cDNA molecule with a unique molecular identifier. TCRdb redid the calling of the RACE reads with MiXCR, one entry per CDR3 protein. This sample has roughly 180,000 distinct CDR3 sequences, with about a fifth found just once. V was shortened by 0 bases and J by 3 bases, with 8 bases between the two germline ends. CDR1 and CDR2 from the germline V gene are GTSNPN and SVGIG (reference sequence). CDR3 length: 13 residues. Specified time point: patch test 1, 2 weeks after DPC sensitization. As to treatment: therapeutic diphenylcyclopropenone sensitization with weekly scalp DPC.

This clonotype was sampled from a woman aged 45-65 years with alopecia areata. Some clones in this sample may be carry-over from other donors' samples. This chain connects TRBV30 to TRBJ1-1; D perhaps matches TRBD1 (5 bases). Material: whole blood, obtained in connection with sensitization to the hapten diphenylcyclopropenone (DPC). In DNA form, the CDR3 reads TGTGCCTGGAGTGTGGACACTTACACTGAAGCTTTCTTT. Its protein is CAWSVDTYTEAFF.